This TCR beta chain was found in a study of graft-versus-host responses after intestinal transplantation (dated by TCRdb to the early 2020s). At the level of the whole study: The transplants that recipients got were multivisceral, liver-intestinal, or isolated intestinal. The cohort enrolled 20 to 25 intestinal transplant recipients including one retransplant, and a few patients lacking pretransplant specimens were excluded. After intestinal transplantation, graft-versus-host and host-versus-graft alloreactive T cell clones in the graft, circulation and bone marrow were tracked using bulk TCR-beta CDR3 sequencing. Donor T cell macrochimerism was defined as a peak of at least 4% donor T cells among recipient peripheral blood mononuclear cells. Instead of going to the commercial service, samples from a few later patients were sequenced in-house on an Illumina MiSeq and processed with MiXCR. Anti-thymocyte globulin induction was given to all recipients, followed by maintenance tacrolimus and steroids for two to four years. Alloreactive clones were identified by sequencing pre-transplant mixed lymphocyte reaction products and comparing these products with unstimulated pre-transplant donor and recipient T cells.

A note on this clone: The antigen it binds to is not known. No qualities accompany the bases; no much larger clone lies one base away.

Study-wide conclusions, independent of this receptor: Peak levels of circulating GvH clones were associated with declines in HvG clones early after transplant. Patients with donor T cell macrochimerism had high GvH to HvG T cell clonal ratios in their allografts. GvH clones were found in recipient bone marrow, and some of the GvH clones appeared earlier in ileal mucosa or blood, which is consistent with an intestinal mucosal origin. The conclusions were limited by the relatively low number and heterogeneity of the intestinal transplant patients.

Library generation was performed with the immunoSEQ multiplex PCR assay. High-throughput TCR-beta CDR3 sequencing of genomic DNA from most patients was performed by Adaptive Biotechnologies. Regarding the original processing steps: Adaptive's ImmunoSEQ software supplied the TCR sequencing data for 15 to 20 patients, while MiXCR and VDJtools were used to process a few other patients. CDR3 nucleotide sequences shared between donor and recipient were removed because their origin could not be assigned. At least 2-fold expansion over unstimulated cells and a minimum CFSE-low frequency of 0.002% (template counts) or 0.001% (read counts) were required for clones to be classified as alloreactive. Clones detected in sequenced pre-transplant spleen, lymph node, or MLR CFSE-low populations of the donor or recipient were defined as mappable. The cumulative frequency of alloreactive clones was calculated as a percentage of all sequences, weighted by copy number. Drawn from immuneACCESS, this table holds only the in-frame rearrangements with V and J called that TCRdb kept. Clones are partly lost; checked studies trace under half to an unresolved V gene and leave the rest unexplained. V, J and clone size are taken as reported in that table, and D and trimming were inferred from the DNA itself. For this sample the table gives roughly 27,000 clones, of which around 80% were detected only once. In total, the top ten clones hold approximately 3% of the sample.

V loses 0 bases, J loses 6 bases, and the germline ends lie 9 bases apart. CDR1 and CDR2, looked up from the germline V gene, are SNHLY and FYNNEI. The CDR3 runs 14 residues from the cysteine to the phenylalanine. Only the CDR3 DNA is retained, 42 bases long and in frame from the first base. Intraepithelial and lamina propria lymphocytes were isolated from graft specimens using dithiothreitol, EDTA incubations and collagenase D digestion. Bulk TCR-beta sequencing was performed on serial intestinal graft biopsy specimens collected as late as 600 days after transplant. This sequence was found in a human patient who received an intestinal transplant, so some T cells may come from the graft donor. This sequence uses TRBV2 and TRBJ2-1; the D gene is not confidently resolved. Here the sequenced sample was ileum tissue, taken 98 days after intestinal transplantation. The CDR3 sequence is CASSEALRPNEQFF. The DNA sequence is given as TGTGCCAGCAGTGAAGCCCTGCGCCCCAATGAGCAGTTCTTC.